The next 24 T cell receptor beta chains were all read from a single sample in a study of yellow fever vaccine responses in identical twins. TCRdb re-derived calls from the RT-PCR reads in MiXCR, one entry per CDR3 protein. The data show approximately 11,000 distinct CDR3 sequences, 77% seen once. Sequenced material: T cells from blood (PBMCs), unsorted or a sorted subset (not recorded which), taken before or after yellow fever vaccination (not recorded which). These receptors came from a woman younger than 30 who received the yellow fever vaccine.

V and J are TRBV2 and TRBJ2-1; 10 nucleotides align to TRBD2. V gave up 4 bases and J gave up 4 bases; unmatched junction bases: 4. CDR1 is SNHLY, CDR2 FYNNEI, per germline. The CDR3 runs to 15 residues. CDR3 DNA: TGTGCCAGCAGTGGCCTAGCGGGAGTTTACAATGAGCAGTTCTTC. Amino acid sequence: CASSGLAGVYNEQFF.

The rearrangement links TRBV11-1 to TRBJ2-3, with unresolved D. CDR1 is SGHAT, CDR2 FQDESV, per germline (reference sequence). V lost 7 bases and J lost 5, with 13 bases in between. The CDR3 runs 13 residues. CDR3 region: CASISTSGDTQYF. The CDR3 DNA reads as TGTGCCAGCATCAGCACGAGTGGAGATACGCAGTATTTT.

The CDR3 region is CASSFEARGPWETQYF. The CDR3 nucleotides are TGTGCCAGCAGCTTTGAGGCGAGAGGGCCTTGGGAGACCCAGTACTTC. The chain has TRBV11-1 and TRBJ2-5; TRBD2 might be the D (5 bases). V shed 3 bases and J shed 5 bases, with 19 bases lying between them. Germline V gene sequence: CDR1 SGHAT, CDR2 FQDESV (reference sequence). CDR3 length: 16 amino acids.

The V gene is TRBV11-2, the J gene TRBJ2-3; 7 positions agree with TRBD2. CDR1 and CDR2 (germline): SGHAT, FQNNGV. J lost 0 bases, V lost 3 bases, and 15 bases had no gene match. The CDR3 has 19 residues. The CDR3 DNA is TGTGCCAGCAGCTTCCGTGAGAGGATCCGCGGGAGCAGCACAGATACGCAGTATTTT. It translates to CASSFRERIRGSSTDTQYF.

This chain links TRBV12-3 or TRBV12-4 with TRBJ2-7; 9 bases line up with TRBD1. This CDR3 is 13 amino acids long. The J segment lost 3 bases and the V segment lost 5 bases, leaving 2 bases of the junction unmatched. The CDR3 is CASSPGQGYEQYF. The DNA for the CDR3 is TGTGCCAGCAGTCCGGGACAGGGCTACGAGCAGTACTTC.

The V call is TRBV7-9, the J call TRBJ2-5, with 7 bases aligning to TRBD2. The CDR3 runs to 12 residues. V lost 11 bases and J lost 5; bases outside the gene matches: 8. Germline CDR1 and CDR2: SEHNR and FQNEAQ (reference sequence). CDR3 protein: CAGEGGSETQYF. In nucleotides, the CDR3 is TGTGCCGGAGAGGGCGGGAGCGAGACCCAGTACTTC.

J is TRBJ2-1 and V is TRBV18, with 10 bases identical to TRBD2. CDR1 KGHSH and CDR2 LQKENI come from the germline V gene. V was clipped by 5 bases and J by 5 bases; unmatched bases: 6. The CDR3 contains 15 residues. The CDR3 protein is CASSIPGLANNEQFF. CDR3 DNA: TGTGCCAGCTCAATCCCGGGACTAGCGAACAATGAGCAGTTCTTC.

The table lists this clonotype with a few counts. The chain joins TRBV5-6 to TRBJ1-5, with D hard to call. This CDR3 has 14 amino acids. CDR1 and CDR2 from the germline V gene are SGHDT and YYEEEE. The germline V and J ends were trimmed by 2 bases and 2 bases, with 8 bases remaining between them. CDR3 loop: CASSLGGGNQPQHF. The CDR3 DNA reads TGTGCCAGCAGCTTAGGTGGGGGCAATCAGCCCCAGCATTTT.

The rearrangement links TRBV13 to TRBJ2-7; D gene unclear. Germline CDR1 is PRHDT and CDR2 is FYEKMQ (reference sequence). The CDR3 sequence is 13 residues long. V shed 0 bases and J shed 3 bases, with 6 bases lying between them. CDR3 residues: CASSLGTHYEQYV. CDR3 nucleotide sequence: TGTGCCAGCAGCTTAGGGACACACTACGAGCAGTACGTC.

This clonotype was recorded once. The chain uses TRBV20-1 and TRBJ2-7, with a tentative D call TRBD1 (6 bases). V was clipped by 6 bases and J by 3 bases, with 9 bases between them. This CDR3 comprises 11 residues. Germline values: CDR1 DFQATT, CDR2 SNEGSKA (reference sequence). The CDR3 DNA sequence: TGCAGTGCCAGCAGGGGCTACGAGCAGTACGTC. It codes for CSASRGYEQYV.

This rearrangement joins TRBV11-2 to TRBJ2-1, with D uncertain. There are 14 residues in the CDR3. Germline CDR1 is SGHAT and CDR2 is FQNNGV. The V end was cut by 1 base, the J end by 8 bases, with 12 bases between. The DNA for the CDR3 is TGTGCCAGCAGCTTAGTATCGGGTCCGGATGAGCAGTTCTTC. This translates into CASSLVSGPDEQFF.

The CDR3 protein is CASSQLSGELFF. For the CDR3, the DNA is TGCGCCAGCAGCCAACTGTCCGGGGAGCTGTTTTTT. The rearrangement links TRBV4-3 to TRBJ2-2; D is undetermined. V dropped 2 bases and J dropped 6 bases, with 4 bases sitting between them. This CDR3 spans 12 amino acids. Germline loops: CDR1 LGHNA, CDR2 YSLEER.

This chain uses TRBV2 with TRBJ2-7; no definite D call. The CDR3 is 14 residues long. From germline, CDR1 is SNHLY and CDR2 FYNNEI. V lost 1 base, J lost 0 bases, and 7 bases lay in between. CDR3 sequence (DNA): TGTGCCAGCAGTGAAGGGTCCAGCTCCTACGAGCAGTACTTC. Translating it yields CASSEGSSSYEQYF.

The chain employs TRBV2 and TRBJ2-1; D is unclear. Trimming stripped 3 bases from V and 8 bases from J, with 5 bases between. Germline V gene sequence: CDR1 SNHLY, CDR2 FYNNEI. The CDR3 sequence is 11 residues long. The CDR3 protein is CASSEQYEQFF. The CDR3 DNA sequence: TGTGCCAGCAGTGAGCAGTATGAGCAGTTCTTC.

This clonotype has only a few counts. The chain carries TRBV4-1 and TRBJ2-3, with no clear D. The germline gives CDR1 MGHRA, CDR2 YSYEKL. V was clipped by 0 bases and J by 2 bases, with 9 bases between them. The CDR3 runs 15 residues. The CDR3 sequence is CASSQDRAPTDTQYF. The DNA for the CDR3 is TGCGCCAGCAGCCAAGATCGGGCACCCACAGATACGCAGTATTTT.

This clonotype was seen more than once but under ten times. The V gene is TRBV7-9, the J gene TRBJ1-2, with TRBD1 as a possible D gene (5 bases). This CDR3 is 15 amino acids long. CDR1 and CDR2 (germline): SEHNR, FQNEAQ (reference sequence). V shed 5 bases and J shed 4 bases, with 17 bases lying between them. The CDR3 sequence: CASSLLNPGTYGYTF. The CDR3 region has the DNA TGTGCCAGCAGCCTACTGAACCCCGGGACCTATGGCTACACCTTC.

This chain connects TRBV7-9 to TRBJ2-1; TRBD2 agrees at 7 bases. J lost 2 bases, V lost 4 bases, and 11 bases had no gene match. Germline CDR1 is SEHNR and CDR2 is FQNEAQ (reference sequence). CDR3 length: 17 residues. For the CDR3, the DNA is TGTGCCAGCAGCTCCCCGATAAGCGGGGAAACCTACAATGAGCAGTTCTTC. Amino acid sequence: CASSSPISGETYNEQFF.

As DNA, the CDR3 is TGTGCCAGCAGCTTAGGGCAGCTCCGTACTGAAGCTTTCTTT. Residues: CASSLGQLRTEAFF. This chain uses TRBV7-6 with TRBJ1-1; D unclear. The CDR3 extends over 14 amino acids. CDR1 is SGHVS and CDR2 is FNYEAQ in the germline V gene. The V gene lost 1 base and the J gene lost 5 bases, with 11 bases spanning the gap.

V gene TRBV11-2 combines with J gene TRBJ1-1; TRBD1 matches 8 bases. This CDR3 spans 15 amino acids. V was pared by 5 bases and J by 5 bases, with 10 bases of the junction left unmatched. The V gene's germline CDR1 is SGHAT and CDR2 FQNNGV. In DNA, the CDR3 is TGTGCCAGCAGCCCAAGGGACAGGACTTCAACTGAAGCTTTCTTT. Translated: CASSPRDRTSTEAFF.

The genes are TRBV7-9 and TRBJ2-5; 9 nucleotides align to TRBD1. The length of the CDR3 is 18 residues. Looked up from germline, CDR1 is SEHNR and CDR2 is FQNEAQ (reference sequence). The V segment lost 3 bases and the J segment 4 bases; nucleotides outside the gene matches: 15. The DNA of the CDR3 is TGTGCCAGCAGCTTTCCCCGCCCGGGACAGGGCGTCCGAGAGACCCAGTACTTC. Encoded protein: CASSFPRPGQGVRETQYF. The full variable domain, with the rest looked up from reference TRBV7-9 and TRBJ2-5, is DTGVSQNPRHKITKRGQNVTFRCDPISEHNRLYWYRQTLGQGPEFLTYFQNEAQLEKSRLLSDRFSAERPKGSFSTLEIQRTEQGDSAMYLCASSFPRPGQGVRETQYFGPGTRLLVL.

This chain uses TRBV7-6 with TRBJ2-5; 8 bases agree with TRBD2. Trimming cost V 5 bases and J 5 bases; bases outside gene matches: 19. Germline values: CDR1 SGHVS, CDR2 FNYEAQ. The CDR3 runs to 18 residues. The CDR3: CASSKPGQTESGSETQYF. The CDR3 DNA follows: TGTGCCAGCAGCAAGCCGGGACAAACAGAAAGCGGGAGTGAGACCCAGTACTTC.

V gene TRBV11-2 combines with J gene TRBJ1-5; no definite D call. Germline assignment: CDR1 SGHAT and CDR2 FQNNGV. The CDR3 has 13 amino acids. Trimming removed 0 bases at V and 6 bases at J, with 6 bases between. For the CDR3, the DNA is TGTGCCAGCAGCTTAGACCCGAGTCAGCCCCAGCATTTT. This sequence encodes CASSLDPSQPQHF.

This clonotype has just one count. The chain joins TRBV4-2 to TRBJ2-1; D not resolved. Per germline, CDR1 LGHNA and CDR2 YNFKEQ. V dropped 4 bases and J dropped 4 bases, with 8 bases sitting between them. The CDR3 is 13 amino acids. The CDR3 sequence is CASSPPSYNEQFF. DNA of the CDR3: TGTGCCAGCAGCCCCCCTAGTTACAATGAGCAGTTCTTC.

The V call is TRBV18, the J call TRBJ2-3; the D is unclear. The CDR3 is 13 amino acids. The germline V gene has CDR1 KGHSH and CDR2 LQKENI. Trimming removed 4 bases at V and 4 bases at J, with 9 bases between. CDR3 in DNA: TGTGCCAGCTCACGGCTCGCTCCAGATACGCAGTATTTT. Protein sequence: CASSRLAPDTQYF.